The T cell receptor (beta chain) under discussion was sequenced for a study of CXCR3-negative and CXCR3-positive naive CD8 T cells. Across the whole study: Each library held about 1.5 +/- 0.3 million TRB reads, around 140 million in total.

About this clonotype: Its antigen is not identified.

The CDR3 has 15 residues. From germline, CDR1 is ENHRY and CDR2 SYGVKD. 5' RACE that incorporated UMI labels was used to prepare the TRB cDNA libraries. TCRdb reanalyzed the 5' RACE reads and collapses them to one entry per CDR3 protein, without DNA. The ten top clones account for approximately 0.62%, within a sample of tens of thousands of distinct CDR3 sequences. Study-wide findings and caveats: CXCR3-expressing naive cells carried TRB CDR3s more hydrophobic than those of CXCR3-negative naive cells. Sequencing showed both naive subsets with comparably high diversity, and memory CD8+ cells much lower.

Sequenced sample: naive CXCR3+ CD8+ T cells from blood. The subset: CD45RO-CCR7+CD27+CD95- naive CD8+ T cells expressing CXCR3 (TNR3+). The origin of this receptor is a human donor in good health. Some clones in this sample may be carry-over from other donors' samples. The rearrangement uses TRBV10-3 and TRBJ2-5; TCRdb's assignment of TRBD1 cannot be checked, as there is no DNA. CDR3 sequence: CAISSGGAEEETQYF.